Sequencing of this TCR beta chain was carried out in a study of blood T cell repertoires in COVID-19. Turning to the study itself: From the United States, Italy and Spain came samples of acute and convalescent COVID-19.

This clone was seen a single time. Original analysis: Amplification of reference gene primers provided the estimated nucleated cell counts. Here immunoSEQ multiplex PCR was the method, and the copy in TCRdb shows in-frame clones only, minus some. V and J calls plus clone size are reproduced from that table; the DNA served to infer D and trimming. The sample includes 210,000 or so clones, approximately 85% seen only once; the top ten take more than 4.5%. CDR1 SGHAT and CDR2 FQNNGV come from the germline V gene. J was trimmed by 1 base and V by 3 bases; bases with no gene match: 2. This CDR3 spans 15 amino acids.

This sequence joins TRBV11-2 and TRBJ1-5, with 8 bases matching TRBD1. This TCR was sampled from a man aged 45 to 65 with COVID-19, enrolled during active disease. Sequenced sample: peripheral blood. The CDR3: CASSLTGVSNQPQHF. In DNA, the CDR3 is TGTGCCAGCAGCTTGACAGGGGTGAGCAATCAGCCCCAGCATTTT.